The 4 T cell receptor beta chains listed next were all sequenced from one sample in a study of identifying expanded T cells in peripheral blood. The method was immunoSEQ multiplex PCR; TCRdb's version includes in-frame clones alone and lacks a portion of them. The repertoire holds about 110,000 clones, roughly 89% seen once, with about 17% in the top ten. The specimen was blood. The receptors shown here come from a person between 18 and 70 years old in good health.

This clone was seen a few times. V and J are TRBV7-2 and TRBJ2-1; D is possibly TRBD1 (5 bases). This CDR3 is built from 16 residues. V dropped 5 bases and J dropped 4 bases, with 18 bases sitting between them. Germline lookup yields CDR1 SGHTA and CDR2 FQGNSA. The CDR3 loop reads CASSLATGDYYNEQFF. DNA of the CDR3: TGTGCCAGCAGCCTCGCAACAGGAGATTATTACAATGAGCAGTTCTTC.

The chain couples TRBV28 to TRBJ2-1; 7 nucleotides align to TRBD2. The length of the CDR3 is 13 residues. V trimming: 6 bases; J trimming: 8 bases; junction bases outside the gene matches: 7. Per germline, CDR1 MDHEN and CDR2 SYDVKM. For the CDR3, the DNA is TGTGCCAGCAGGGGGGTGGGGAGGGATGAGCAGTTCTTC. It yields the protein CASRGVGRDEQFF.

The chain recombines TRBV18 with TRBJ2-3; TRBD2 matches 7 bases. The CDR3 runs to 17 residues. The V and J ends lost 3 bases and 5 bases, in that order; junction bases with no gene match: 14. Germline loops: CDR1 KGHSH, CDR2 LQKENI. The CDR3 DNA reads as TGTGCCAGCTCACCCTCCGTGGCAGGGCGGGGGATAGATACGCAGTATTTT. Amino acid sequence: CASSPSVAGRGIDTQYF.

Regarding this clone: One junction end disagrees with the germline gene, perhaps due to a read error. The chain employs TRBV10-3 and TRBJ2-4; 7 bases map to TRBD1. The CDR3 has 16 residues. The V gene's germline CDR1 is ENHRY and CDR2 SYGVKD. CDR3 DNA: TGTGCCAGCAGTCCGCTCCTAGGGCAGGGGGAAAACATTCAGTACTTC. Protein product: CASSPLLGQGENIQYF.